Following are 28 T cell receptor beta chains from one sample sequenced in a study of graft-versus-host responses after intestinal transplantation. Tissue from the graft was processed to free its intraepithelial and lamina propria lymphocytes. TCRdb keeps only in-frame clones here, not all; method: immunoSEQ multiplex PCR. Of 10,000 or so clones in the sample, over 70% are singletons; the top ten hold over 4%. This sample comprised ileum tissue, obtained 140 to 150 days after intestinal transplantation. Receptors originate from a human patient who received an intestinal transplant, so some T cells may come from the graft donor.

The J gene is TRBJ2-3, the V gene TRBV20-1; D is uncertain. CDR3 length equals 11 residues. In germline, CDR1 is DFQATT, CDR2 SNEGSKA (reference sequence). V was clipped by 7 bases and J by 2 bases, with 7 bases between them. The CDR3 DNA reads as TGCAGTGGGGCTACCACAGATACGCAGTATTTT. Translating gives CSGATTDTQYF.

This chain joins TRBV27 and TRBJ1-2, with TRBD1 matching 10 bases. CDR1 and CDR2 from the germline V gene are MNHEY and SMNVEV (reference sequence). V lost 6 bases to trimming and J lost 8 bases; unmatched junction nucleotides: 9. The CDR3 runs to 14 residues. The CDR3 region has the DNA TGTGCCAGCAGCCCCGGGACAGGGGTCGAGGGCTACACCTTC. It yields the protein CASSPGTGVEGYTF.

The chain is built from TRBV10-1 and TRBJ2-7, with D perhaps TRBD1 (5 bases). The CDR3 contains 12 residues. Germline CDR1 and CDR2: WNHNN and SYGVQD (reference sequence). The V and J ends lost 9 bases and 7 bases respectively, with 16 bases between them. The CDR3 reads CARMDNGEEQYF. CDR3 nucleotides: TGCGCCAGAATGGACAACGGAGAGGAGCAGTACTTC.

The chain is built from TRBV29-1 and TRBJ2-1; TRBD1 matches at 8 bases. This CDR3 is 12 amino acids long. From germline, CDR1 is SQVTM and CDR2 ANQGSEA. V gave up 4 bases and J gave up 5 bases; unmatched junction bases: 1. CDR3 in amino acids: CSVGTGHNEQFF. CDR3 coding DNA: TGCAGCGTTGGGACAGGGCACAATGAGCAGTTCTTC.

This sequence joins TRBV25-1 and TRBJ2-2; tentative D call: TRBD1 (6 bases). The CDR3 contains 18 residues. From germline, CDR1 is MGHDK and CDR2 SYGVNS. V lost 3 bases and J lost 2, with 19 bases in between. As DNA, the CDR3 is TGTGCCAGCAGTGATGCAGTAAGCCGGGACACAAACACCGGGGAGCTGTTTTTT. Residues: CASSDAVSRDTNTGELFF.

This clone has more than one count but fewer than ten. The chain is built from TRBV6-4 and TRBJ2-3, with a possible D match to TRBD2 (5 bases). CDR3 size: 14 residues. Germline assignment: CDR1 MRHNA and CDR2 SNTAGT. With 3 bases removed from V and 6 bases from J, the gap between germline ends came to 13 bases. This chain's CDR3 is CASSEVIGGDTQYF. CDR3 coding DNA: TGTGCCAGCAGTGAGGTCATAGGCGGGGATACGCAGTATTTT.

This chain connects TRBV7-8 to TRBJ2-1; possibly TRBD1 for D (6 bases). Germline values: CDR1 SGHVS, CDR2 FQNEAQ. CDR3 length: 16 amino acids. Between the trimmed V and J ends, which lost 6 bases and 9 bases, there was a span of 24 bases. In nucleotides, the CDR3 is TGTGCCAGCAGGACAATCACAGGGAGCCTTTGGAGTGAGCAGTTCTTC. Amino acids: CASRTITGSLWSEQFF.

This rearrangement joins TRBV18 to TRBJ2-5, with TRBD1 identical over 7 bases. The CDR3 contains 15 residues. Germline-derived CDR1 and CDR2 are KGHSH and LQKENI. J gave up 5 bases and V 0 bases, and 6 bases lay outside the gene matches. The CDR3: CASSPPSQGDETQYF. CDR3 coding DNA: TGTGCCAGCTCACCACCGTCTCAGGGGGACGAGACCCAGTACTTC.

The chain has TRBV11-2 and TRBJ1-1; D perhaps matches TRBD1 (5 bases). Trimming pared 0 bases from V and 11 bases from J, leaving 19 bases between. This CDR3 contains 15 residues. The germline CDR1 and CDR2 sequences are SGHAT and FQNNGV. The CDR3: CASSLDPVVGDQAFF. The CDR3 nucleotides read TGTGCCAGCAGCTTAGATCCCGTTGTAGGGGATCAGGCTTTCTTT.

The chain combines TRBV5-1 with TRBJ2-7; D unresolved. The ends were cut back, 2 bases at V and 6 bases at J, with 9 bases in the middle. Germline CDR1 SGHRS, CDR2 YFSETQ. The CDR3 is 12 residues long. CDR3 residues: CASSFIGGEQYF. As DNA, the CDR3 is TGCGCCAGCAGCTTTATAGGCGGCGAGCAGTACTTC.

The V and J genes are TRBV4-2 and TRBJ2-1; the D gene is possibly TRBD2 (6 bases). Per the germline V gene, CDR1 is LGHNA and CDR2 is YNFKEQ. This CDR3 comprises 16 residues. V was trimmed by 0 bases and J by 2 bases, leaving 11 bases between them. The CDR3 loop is CASSQDGGGTYNEQFF. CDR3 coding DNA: TGTGCCAGCAGCCAAGACGGTGGGGGGACCTACAATGAGCAGTTCTTC.

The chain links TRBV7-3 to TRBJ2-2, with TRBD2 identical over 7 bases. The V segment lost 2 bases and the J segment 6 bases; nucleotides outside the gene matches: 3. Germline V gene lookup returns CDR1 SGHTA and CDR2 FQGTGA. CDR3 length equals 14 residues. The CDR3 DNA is TGTGCCAGCAGCTTACTGGCGGGAGCCGGGGAGCTGTTTTTT. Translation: CASSLLAGAGELFF.

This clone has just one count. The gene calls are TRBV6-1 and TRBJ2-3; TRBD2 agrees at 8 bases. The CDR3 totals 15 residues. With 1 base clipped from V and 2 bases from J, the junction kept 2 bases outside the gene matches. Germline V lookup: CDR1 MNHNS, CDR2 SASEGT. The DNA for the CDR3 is TGTGCCAGCAGTGAAGACGGGGGGGACACAGATACGCAGTATTTT. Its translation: CASSEDGGDTDTQYF.

The CDR3 bases are TGTGCCTGGAGTGTACCGGGGGGCACTGAAGCTTTCTTT. Translated, it gives CAWSVPGGTEAFF. The gene calls are TRBV30 and TRBJ1-1, with D tentatively TRBD1 (5 bases). This CDR3 has 13 residues. Between the trimmed V and J ends, which lost 0 bases and 4 bases, there was a span of 9 bases. Germline assignment: CDR1 GTSNPN and CDR2 SVGIG (reference sequence).

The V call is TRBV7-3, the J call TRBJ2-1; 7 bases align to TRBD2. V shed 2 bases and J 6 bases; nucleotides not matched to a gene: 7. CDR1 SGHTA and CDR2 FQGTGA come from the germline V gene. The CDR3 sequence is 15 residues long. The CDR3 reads CASSLSAGRGNEQFF. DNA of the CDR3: TGTGCCAGCAGCTTATCAGCAGGGAGGGGCAATGAGCAGTTCTTC.

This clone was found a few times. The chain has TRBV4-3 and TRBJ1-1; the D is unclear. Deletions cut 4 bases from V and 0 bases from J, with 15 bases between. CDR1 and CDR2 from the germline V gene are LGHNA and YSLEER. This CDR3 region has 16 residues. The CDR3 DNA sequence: TGCGCCAGCAGCCGGAGGGAAAGAAGGGTGAACACTGAAGCTTTCTTT. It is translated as CASSRRERRVNTEAFF.

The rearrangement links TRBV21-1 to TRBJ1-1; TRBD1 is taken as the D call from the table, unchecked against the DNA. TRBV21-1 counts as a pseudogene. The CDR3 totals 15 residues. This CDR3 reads CASSALRGADTEAFF. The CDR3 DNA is TGTGCCAGCAGCGCCCTCAGGGGGGCTGACACTGAAGCTTTCTTT.

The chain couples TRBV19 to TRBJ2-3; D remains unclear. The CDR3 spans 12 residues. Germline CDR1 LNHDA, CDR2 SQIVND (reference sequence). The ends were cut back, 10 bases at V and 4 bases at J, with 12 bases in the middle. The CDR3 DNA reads TGTGCCACCGCACTTTCGTCAGATACGCAGTATTTT. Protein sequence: CATALSSDTQYF.

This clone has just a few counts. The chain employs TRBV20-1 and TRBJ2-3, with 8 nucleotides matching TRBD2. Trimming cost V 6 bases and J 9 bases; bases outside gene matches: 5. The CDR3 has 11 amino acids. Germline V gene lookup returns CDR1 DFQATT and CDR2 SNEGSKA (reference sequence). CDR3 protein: CSARGGQTQYF. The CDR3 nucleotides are TGCAGTGCCCGGGGGGGGCAAACGCAGTATTTT.

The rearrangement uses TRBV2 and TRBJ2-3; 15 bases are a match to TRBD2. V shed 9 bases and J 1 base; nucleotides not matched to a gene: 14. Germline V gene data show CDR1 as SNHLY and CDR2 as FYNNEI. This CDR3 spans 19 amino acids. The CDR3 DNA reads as TGTGCCAGTAGAGCCGGGACTAGCGGGGGGCAAGGACGCACAGATACGCAGTATTTT. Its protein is CASRAGTSGGQGRTDTQYF.

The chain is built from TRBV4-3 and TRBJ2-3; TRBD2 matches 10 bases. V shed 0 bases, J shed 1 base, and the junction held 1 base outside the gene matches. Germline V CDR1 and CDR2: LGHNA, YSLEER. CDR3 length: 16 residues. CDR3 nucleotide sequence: TGCGCCAGCAGCCAAGATCTAGCGGGAGGCACAGATACGCAGTATTTT. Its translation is CASSQDLAGGTDTQYF.

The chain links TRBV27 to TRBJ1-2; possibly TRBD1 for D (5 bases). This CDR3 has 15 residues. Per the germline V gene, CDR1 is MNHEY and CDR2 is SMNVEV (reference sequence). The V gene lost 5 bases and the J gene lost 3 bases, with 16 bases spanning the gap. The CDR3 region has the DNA TGTGCCAGCAGTCTCCGAACAGGCTTCGACTATGGCTACACCTTC. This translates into CASSLRTGFDYGYTF.

CDR3 DNA sequence: TGTGCCAGCAGCTCCGGAGGGCCACCCACAGATACGCAGTATTTT. Amino acids: CASSSGGPPTDTQYF. V and J are TRBV7-2 and TRBJ2-3; D might be TRBD2 (6 bases). V shed 4 bases and J shed 2 bases, with 13 bases lying between them. Germline CDR1 is SGHTA and CDR2 is FQGNSA. CDR3 length equals 15 residues.

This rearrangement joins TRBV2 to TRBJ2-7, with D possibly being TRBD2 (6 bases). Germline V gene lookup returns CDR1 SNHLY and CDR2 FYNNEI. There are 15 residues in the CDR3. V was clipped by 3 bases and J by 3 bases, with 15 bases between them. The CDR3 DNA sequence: TGTGCCAGCAGTGAGTGGGTAACGGGGGACTACGAGCAGTACTTC. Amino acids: CASSEWVTGDYEQYF.

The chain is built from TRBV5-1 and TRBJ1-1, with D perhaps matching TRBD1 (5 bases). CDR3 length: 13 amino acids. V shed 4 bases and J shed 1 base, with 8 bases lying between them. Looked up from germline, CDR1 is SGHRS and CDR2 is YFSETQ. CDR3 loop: CASSQQANTEAFF. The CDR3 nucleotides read TGCGCCAGCAGCCAACAGGCGAACACTGAAGCTTTCTTT.

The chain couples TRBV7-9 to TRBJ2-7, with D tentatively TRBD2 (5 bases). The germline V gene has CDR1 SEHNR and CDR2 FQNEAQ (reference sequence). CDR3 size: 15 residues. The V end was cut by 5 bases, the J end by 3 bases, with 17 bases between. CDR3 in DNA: TGTGCCAGCAGCCCAGCGGACCGCGCAGACTACGAGCAGTACTTC. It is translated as CASSPADRADYEQYF. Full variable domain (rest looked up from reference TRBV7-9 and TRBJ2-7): DTGVSQNPRHKITKRGQNVTFRCDPISEHNRLYWYRQTLGQGPEFLTYFQNEAQLEKSRLLSDRFSAERPKGSFSTLEIQRTEQGDSAMYLCASSPADRADYEQYFGPGTRLTVT.

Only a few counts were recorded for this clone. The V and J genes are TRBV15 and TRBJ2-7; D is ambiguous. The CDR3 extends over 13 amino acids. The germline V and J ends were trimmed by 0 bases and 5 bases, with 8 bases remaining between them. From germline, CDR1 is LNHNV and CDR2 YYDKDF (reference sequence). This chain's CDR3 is CATSRDLGDEQYF. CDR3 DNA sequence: TGTGCCACCAGCAGAGATTTGGGCGACGAGCAGTACTTC.

The CDR3 here is CAWSLGGTGATEAFF. In DNA, the CDR3 is TGTGCCTGGAGCCTCGGAGGGACAGGGGCCACTGAAGCTTTCTTT. The chain uses TRBV30 and TRBJ1-1; the match to TRBD1 covers 10 bases. This CDR3 has 15 residues. V lost 3 bases to trimming and J lost 4 bases; unmatched junction nucleotides: 8. Per germline, CDR1 GTSNPN and CDR2 SVGIG (reference sequence).